This T cell receptor (beta chain) comes out of a study of cytomegalovirus exposure and HLA in healthy donors. PCR amplification relied on 60 Vbeta primers (plus 13 Jbeta primers). Repertoires were generated with immunoSEQ multiplex PCR, while TCRdb's copy carries only in-frame clones and drops some. The table shows under 250,000 clones, with about 80% occurring only once. Trimming cost V 1 base and J 5 bases, with 12 bases left between them. Per germline, CDR1 SGHDT and CDR2 YYEEEE. The CDR3 runs 14 residues. The specimen was PBMCs. The rearrangement uses TRBV5-6 and TRBJ1-2; D is possibly TRBD1 (5 bases). This receptor was taken from a male donor in good health and CMV-seronegative. The CDR3 bases are TGTGCCAGCAGCTTGACCGCAGGGTCGTATGGCTACACCTTC. Translation: CASSLTAGSYGYTF.